Listed below are T cell receptor beta chains from one sample, sequenced in a study of cytomegalovirus exposure and HLA in healthy donors. TCRdb keeps only in-frame clones here, not all; method: immunoSEQ multiplex PCR. The sample carries just over 20,000 clones, around 96% recorded once. Sequencing was performed on PBMCs. The receptors derive from a man in his thirties or forties in good health and CMV-seropositive. The CDR3 runs from the conserved cysteine through the conserved F or W. Fields, in order: D gene, J gene, V gene, clone size, CDR3 DNA, CDR3 protein. The D gene is left open where the match is weak. Expanded clones get a size class; other rows say once, few or many, or leave the size out.

>TRBD2|TRBJ2-2|TRBV25-1|.
TGTGCCAGCGGAGGTCAAGCGGGACACACCGGGGAGCTGTTTTTT
CASGGQAGHTGELFF
>.|TRBJ2-1|TRBV2|.
TGTGCCAGCATGGGCACCATCTATGAGCAGTTCTTC
CASMGTIYEQFF
>.|TRBJ2-7|TRBV5-1|.
TGCGCCAGTCAAGTCGGGTCGAGCTCCTACGAGCAGTACTTC
CASQVGSSSYEQYF
>.|TRBJ2-1|TRBV28|.
TGTGCCAGCAGTTTATGGAGAGGCCAAACCAATGAGCAGTTCTTC
CASSLWRGQTNEQFF
>.|TRBJ2-2|TRBV18|.
TGTGCCAGCTCACCATCTGTAGCGGCGAACACCGGGGAGCTGTTTTTT
CASSPSVAANTGELFF
>.|TRBJ2-3|TRBV7-3|.
TGTGCCAGCAGCTTAAGGGGAGGAGGAGATACGCAGTATTTT
CASSLRGGGDTQYF
>TRBD2|TRBJ2-7|TRBV30|.
TGTGCCTGGAGTGTGGCCCGGCTAGCGGGCCACTACGAGCAGTACTTC
CAWSVARLAGHYEQYF
>TRBD1|TRBJ2-7|TRBV10-1|.
TGCGCCAGCAGTGACCAGACAGGGGGGTCCTACGAGCAGTACTTC
CASSDQTGGSYEQYF
>.|TRBJ2-3|TRBV30|.
TGTGCCTGGAGTGTACGTCGGACAGACGGCCGGGATACGCAGTATTTT
CAWSVRRTDGRDTQYF
>TRBD1|TRBJ2-6|TRBV7-9|.
TGTGCCAGCAGCTGGGACAGGGGGCGCGATGGTGGGGCCAACGTCCTGACTTTC
CASSWDRGRDGGANVLTF
>.|TRBJ1-2|TRBV25-1|once
TGTGCCAGCAGTGCCAGTGTACAGGACTATGGCTACACCTTC
CASSASVQDYGYTF
>TRBD1|TRBJ1-5|TRBV28|.
TGTGCCAGCAGTTTGTGGTCCGGACAGGGTGGCAATCAGCCCCAGCATTTT
CASSLWSGQGGNQPQHF
>TRBD1|TRBJ1-1|TRBV4-1|once
TGCGCCAGCAGCCGCACCGGGACAGGGCTGATCGGGTGGCACACTGAAGCTTTCTTT
CASSRTGTGLIGWHTEAFF
>TRBD1|TRBJ2-1|TRBV6-5|.
TGTGCCAGCAGTTACTCAGGACAGGACTACAATGAGCAGTTCTTC
CASSYSGQDYNEQFF
>.|TRBJ2-1|TRBV29-1|.
TGCAGCGTTGGACGCGGGATTTACAATGAGCAGTTCTTC
CSVGRGIYNEQFF
>TRBD1|TRBJ1-2|TRBV19|.
TGTGCCAGCGTGACAGGGGATCGTGGCTACACCTTC
CASVTGDRGYTF
>.|TRBJ1-2|TRBV30|once
TGTGCCTACGTGACGGGTACCCTCTATGGCTACACCTTC
CAYVTGTLYGYTF
>TRBD1|TRBJ1-2|TRBV25-1|once
TGTGCCAGCAGCCCCCCCACAGGGGACGACTATGGCTACACCTTC
CASSPPTGDDYGYTF
>.|TRBJ2-3|TRBV29-1|.
TGCAGCGCAAAACAGGGAACAGATACGCAGTATTTT
CSAKQGTDTQYF
>.|TRBJ2-1|TRBV10-3|.
TGTGCCATCAGTGAGGTTGCAGGGCCCAACAATGAGCAGTTCTTC
CAISEVAGPNNEQFF
>TRBD1|TRBJ2-6|TRBV5-4|once
TGTGCCAGCAGGACAGGGGGGTCCCCTGGGGCCAACGTCCTGACTTTC
CASRTGGSPGANVLTF
>TRBD2|TRBJ2-3|TRBV27|once
TGTGCCAGCAGACTCCTAGCGGCCCCTAGCACAGATACGCAGTATTTT
CASRLLAAPSTDTQYF
>.|TRBJ1-3|TRBV9|.
TGTGCCAGCAGCGTAGCTCAACAGCCTCCAGGAAACACCATATATTTT
CASSVAQQPPGNTIYF
>.|TRBJ1-1|TRBV18|.
TGTGCCAGCTCACCTTCCCAGAACACTGAAGCTTTCTTT
CASSPSQNTEAFF
>TRBD1|TRBJ1-1|TRBV5-1|.
TGCGCCAGCAGCTTGGGGACAGGGAACACTGAAGCTTTCTTT
CASSLGTGNTEAFF
>TRBD2|TRBJ2-7|TRBV19|.
TGTGCCAGTAGTATAGCCGGGACTAGCGGATACGAGCAGTACTTC
CASSIAGTSGYEQYF
>TRBD1|TRBJ1-2|TRBV27|.
TGTGCCAGCAGGCAGACAGGGCACTATGGCTACACCTTC
CASRQTGHYGYTF